This TCR beta chain was recovered during a study of response to subunit inactivated influenza vaccine. This clonotype was seen a handful of times. Germline V lookup: CDR1 SGHTA, CDR2 FQGNSA. The ends lost 4 bases at V and 4 bases at J; junction bases unmatched: 9. This CDR3 comprises 15 residues. From the RT-PCR reads, TCRdb called clonotypes with MiXCR, one entry per CDR3 protein. The sample carries 250,000 to 350,000 distinct CDR3 sequences, approximately 23% recorded once. The material was PBMCs from blood, obtained about 20 months after vaccination. This receptor was taken from a man between 50 and 75 years old who received an inactivated influenza vaccine. V and J are TRBV7-2 and TRBJ1-2, with 7 bases matching TRBD1. The chain's CDR3 is CASSSFDRAGYGYTF. DNA for the CDR3: TGTGCCAGCAGCTCCTTTGACAGGGCTGGCTATGGCTACACCTTC.